Listed below are T cell receptor beta chains from one sample, sequenced in a study of cytomegalovirus exposure and HLA in healthy donors. TCRdb keeps only in-frame clones here, not all; method: immunoSEQ multiplex PCR. The table records about 140,000 clones, approximately 80% of them present only once. The sequenced sample was PBMCs. These receptor sequences come from a man between 25 and 39 years old in good health and CMV-seropositive. The CDR3 runs from the conserved cysteine through the conserved F or W. A D gene is named only where the DNA matches it firmly.

V gene	J gene	D gene	CDR3 protein
TRBV28	-	TRBD1	CASLPGQGAGEQYF
TRBV5-1	TRBJ2-1	TRBD2	CASSKTSGSNEQFF
TRBV18	TRBJ1-2	-	CASSPEPIGTSIYGYTF
TRBV7-3	TRBJ2-3	TRBD2	CATALGGSSDTQYF
TRBV2	TRBJ2-2	-	CASSGSASTGELFF
TRBV25-1	TRBJ1-1	-	CASSEGRGNTEAFF
TRBV30	TRBJ1-4	-	CAWSVKGPDLGEKLFF
TRBV19	TRBJ1-6	-	CASSSPGGLYNSPLHF
TRBV7-6	TRBJ2-3	-	CASSSLGRSSTDTQYF
TRBV13	-	-	CASSPRTVSYEQYF
TRBV6-1	TRBJ2-7	TRBD1	CASYDRGWYEQYF
TRBV2	TRBJ2-7	TRBD2	CASRALAGNHYEQYF
TRBV10-3	TRBJ1-2	TRBD1	CAISESTGKGYTF
TRBV2	TRBJ1-1	-	CASSLQGRMNTEAFF
TRBV9	TRBJ2-1	TRBD1	CASSGGGWDSLLGQFF
TRBV30	TRBJ1-6	-	CAWSVSRQLHF